These 19 T cell receptor beta chains were all obtained from the same sample, sequenced in a study of CD8 T cells in ankylosing spondylitis. Study-wide results and caveats: Among TCR beta sequences, a motif of under 10 highly homologous variants appeared characteristic of ankylosing spondylitis blood.

The antigens for these receptors are not known. TCRdb ran MiXCR on the 5' RACE reads and lists one entry per CDR3 protein. The repertoire includes some 840,000 distinct CDR3 sequences, roughly 12% of them detected once, and about 0.49% sits in the top ten. The sequenced sample was blood, either unsorted or a sorted T cell fraction (not recorded which). The receptors originated from a male donor with ankylosing spondylitis.

The chain carries TRBV20-1 and TRBJ2-5, with D unclear. The ends were cut back, 6 bases at V and 0 bases at J, with 17 bases in the middle. The germline V gene encodes CDR1 DFQATT and CDR2 SNEGSKA (reference sequence). The CDR3 contains 15 residues. The CDR3 loop is CSARQRTLYQETQYF. As DNA, the CDR3 is TGCAGTGCGCGCCAACGGACCCTGTACCAAGAGACCCAGTACTTC.

The chain combines TRBV12-3 or TRBV12-4 with TRBJ2-7, with D uncertain. The CDR3 is made up of 14 amino acids. V was pared by 2 bases and J by 1 base, with 9 bases between. The CDR3 loop reads CASSLLASSYEQYF. For the CDR3, the DNA is TGTGCCAGCAGTTTATTGGCCAGTTCCTACGAGCAGTACTTC.

This clonotype was detected ten times or more. The chain is built from TRBV29-1 and TRBJ1-5, with unresolved D. Germline V gives CDR1 SQVTM, CDR2 ANQGSEA. CDR3 length equals 12 residues. V shed 7 bases and J shed 0 bases, with 7 bases lying between them. The CDR3 DNA sequence: TGCAGCGCAGGAAATAGCAATCAGCCCCAGCATTTT. Residues: CSAGNSNQPQHF.

This chain uses TRBV20-1 with TRBJ1-1; 9 bases align to TRBD1. The junction had 8 bases not matched to a gene; V was cut back by 0 bases and J by 0 bases. Per germline, CDR1 DFQATT and CDR2 SNEGSKA (reference sequence). The CDR3 has 17 residues. The CDR3 here is CSAREPGTGNVNTEAFF. The CDR3 DNA sequence: TGCAGTGCTAGAGAGCCCGGGACAGGGAATGTGAACACTGAAGCTTTCTTT.

This clonotype was seen only a few times. The gene calls are TRBV4-2 and TRBJ2-3; D gene unclear. V was pared by 2 bases and J by 1 base, with 19 bases between. This CDR3 is 18 amino acids long. Germline V CDR1 and CDR2: LGHNA, YNFKEQ. The CDR3 here is CASSQSHGSPIRTDTQYF. In DNA, the CDR3 is TGTGCCAGCAGCCAATCCCATGGGTCACCTATACGCACAGATACGCAGTATTTT.

The V gene is TRBV4-3, the J gene TRBJ2-4, with D maybe TRBD2 (6 bases). In germline, CDR1 is LGHNA, CDR2 YSLEER. V was clipped by 5 bases and J by 0 bases, with 8 bases between them. CDR3 length: 14 amino acids. The DNA of the CDR3 is TGCGCCAGCAGCGCGGGGTTAGCCAAAAACATTCAGTACTTC. The encoded protein is CASSAGLAKNIQYF.

The rearrangement uses TRBV5-1 and TRBJ2-5; 11 nucleotides agree with TRBD2. Germline V lookup: CDR1 SGHRS, CDR2 YFSETQ. V gave up 0 bases and J gave up 5 bases; unmatched junction bases: 3. The CDR3 contains 15 residues. The CDR3 region is CASSLELAGVETQYF. CDR3 sequence (DNA): TGCGCCAGCAGCTTGGAACTAGCGGGAGTGGAGACCCAGTACTTC.

This chain links TRBV4-3 with TRBJ2-7; the match to TRBD2 covers 10 bases. In germline, CDR1 is LGHNA, CDR2 YSLEER. The CDR3 spans 17 residues. With V trimmed by 1 base and J by 0 bases, 6 bases remained unmatched. This chain's CDR3 is CASSQGVAGGDSYEQYF. CDR3 coding DNA: TGCGCCAGCAGCCAAGGGGTAGCGGGAGGAGACTCCTACGAGCAGTACTTC.

In its sample, this clonotype was seen a few times. CDR3 sequence (DNA): TGCAGTGCTAGAGAGACGAGCCAGAATGAGCAGTTCTTC. Protein sequence: CSARETSQNEQFF. The chain has TRBV20-1 and TRBJ2-1; D not certain. The length of the CDR3 is 13 residues. V was trimmed by 0 bases and J by 7 bases, leaving 10 bases between them. The germline gives CDR1 DFQATT, CDR2 SNEGSKA (reference sequence).

The chain has TRBV27 and TRBJ2-6, with TRBD2 identical over 7 bases. Germline assignment: CDR1 MNHEY and CDR2 SMNVEV (reference sequence). V gave up 5 bases and J gave up 2 bases; unmatched junction bases: 3. The CDR3 is 15 amino acids. The CDR3 nucleotides are TGTGCCAGCAGTAAAACTAGCGCTGGGGCCAACGTCCTGACTTTC. This gives the protein CASSKTSAGANVLTF. Supplemented by reference TRBV27 and TRBJ2-6, the full variable domain reads EAQVTQNPRYLITVTGKKLTVTCSQNMNHEYMSWYRQDPGLGLRQIYYSMNVEVTDKGDVPEGYKVSRKEKRNFPLILESPSPNQTSLYFCASSKTSAGANVLTFGAGSRLTVL.

The V and J genes are TRBV28 and TRBJ2-5; TRBD1 matches at 8 bases. J gave up 6 bases and V 6 bases, and 9 bases lay outside the gene matches. In germline, CDR1 is MDHEN, CDR2 SYDVKM. The CDR3 runs to 14 residues. The CDR3 is CASRLTGGVKTQYF. The DNA of the CDR3 is TGTGCCAGCAGACTTACAGGGGGAGTGAAGACCCAGTACTTC.

This clonotype has at least ten counts. The chain has TRBV20-1 and TRBJ2-3; no definite D call. The CDR3 extends over 14 amino acids. Trimming removed 1 base at V and 5 bases at J, with 13 bases between. Germline lookup yields CDR1 DFQATT and CDR2 SNEGSKA (reference sequence). CDR3 DNA: TGCAGTGCTAGAGGACTTGCGTTAGGAGATACGCAGTATTTT. This codes for CSARGLALGDTQYF.

This clonotype was seen repeatedly, ten times or more. The chain links TRBV20-1 to TRBJ2-3, with 7 nucleotides matching TRBD1. The length of the CDR3 is 12 residues. Germline V gives CDR1 DFQATT, CDR2 SNEGSKA (reference sequence). Written as DNA, the CDR3 is TGCAGCCCGGGACAGAGCACAGATACGCAGTATTTT. This translates into CSPGQSTDTQYF.

CDR3 bases: TGCGCCAGCAGTGAGTCTGGAACAGGGTCAGAGACCCAGTACTTC. It is translated as CASSESGTGSETQYF. V is TRBV10-1 and J is TRBJ2-5; maybe TRBD1 (6 bases). This CDR3 comprises 15 residues. Trimming left V 0 bases short and J 4 bases short, with 12 bases between. CDR1 WNHNN and CDR2 SYGVQD come from the germline V gene (reference sequence).

This chain joins TRBV29-1 and TRBJ1-1; TRBD1 is a possible D gene (6 bases). Germline values: CDR1 SQVTM, CDR2 ANQGSEA. The CDR3 runs 15 residues. V gave up 8 bases and J gave up 4 bases, with 23 bases separating them. CDR3 protein: CSITGLGAGTTEAFF. The CDR3 DNA reads as TGCAGCATTACTGGTTTGGGGGCGGGAACCACTGAAGCTTTCTTT.

This clonotype was detected ten times or more. This chain joins TRBV20-1 and TRBJ1-3; D gene uncertain. CDR3 length: 14 amino acids. Per the germline V gene, CDR1 is DFQATT and CDR2 is SNEGSKA (reference sequence). Trimming left V 3 bases short and J 3 bases short, with 12 bases between. CDR3 amino acids: CSASDNPNGNTIYF. As DNA, the CDR3 is TGCAGTGCTAGTGACAACCCGAATGGAAACACCATATATTTT.

This chain connects TRBV28 to TRBJ2-4, with 8 bases identical to TRBD2. CDR3 length: 16 residues. Germline CDR1 is MDHEN and CDR2 is SYDVKM. The ends lost 5 bases at V and 3 bases at J; junction bases unmatched: 9. CDR3 sequence (DNA): TGTGCCAGCAGTCACCGGGGGGGAGGGGGCAAAAACATTCAGTACTTC. Translation gives CASSHRGGGGKNIQYF.

This clonotype was picked up many times. This chain links TRBV20-1 with TRBJ2-4, with TRBD2 identical over 12 bases. Per the germline V gene, CDR1 is DFQATT and CDR2 is SNEGSKA (reference sequence). J was trimmed by 7 bases and V by 0 bases; bases with no gene match: 7. This CDR3 comprises 16 residues. CDR3 DNA: TGCAGTGCTAGAGATAGGCTAGCGGGAGGGGTCAACATTCAGTACTTC. Amino acid sequence: CSARDRLAGGVNIQYF.

This clonotype was observed a few times. V is TRBV20-1 and J is TRBJ2-1; 8 bases fit TRBD2. The CDR3 runs to 14 residues. After removal of 1 base from V and 4 bases from J, the junction contained 3 bases not matched to a gene. The germline V gene encodes CDR1 DFQATT and CDR2 SNEGSKA (reference sequence). Here the CDR3 reads CSARGSGGYNEQFF. CDR3 coding DNA: TGCAGTGCTAGAGGAAGCGGGGGATACAATGAGCAGTTCTTC.